The clone carrying this TCR beta chain has more than one count but fewer than ten. The CDR3 totals 15 residues. The V gene's germline CDR1 is SEHNR and CDR2 FQNEAQ (reference sequence). V was pared by 4 bases and J by 4 bases, with 8 bases of the junction left unmatched. This sample is part of a study of cytomegalovirus exposure and HLA in healthy donors. PCR was performed using 60 Vbeta and 13 Jbeta primers. Clones were sequenced by immunoSEQ multiplex PCR, and TCRdb holds only the in-frame ones, with some missing. The table lists some 190,000 clones, around 80% of them singletons. This clonotype was sampled from a girl under 18 in good health and CMV-seropositive. The chain combines TRBV7-9 with TRBJ1-1; TRBD1 matches at 8 bases. Sequenced sample: PBMCs. CDR3 DNA sequence: TGTGCCAGCAGCTATTTTACAGGGGGAGGCACTGAAGCTTTCTTT. Its protein product is CASSYFTGGGTEAFF.